This T cell receptor (beta chain) derives from a study of early T cells in non-severe SARS-CoV-2 infection. One entry per CDR3 protein results from TCRdb running MiXCR on the 5' RACE reads. This repertoire shows about 84,000 distinct CDR3 sequences, roughly 12% found once; its top ten account for over 2%. Trimming shortened V by 8 bases and J by 4 bases, and 9 bases separated the two germline ends. The CDR3 is 11 residues long. The germline gives CDR1 MDHEN, CDR2 SYDVKM. Sequenced material: whole blood. V and J are TRBV28 and TRBJ2-7; D possibly corresponds to TRBD2 (5 bases). The receptor's source is an adult who was a healthcare worker with PCR-confirmed SARS-CoV-2 infection or an uninfected control (not recorded which). The CDR3 sequence is CASGSQYEQYF. CDR3 in DNA: TGTGCCAGCGGGAGCCAGTACGAGCAGTACTTC. The entire variable domain, with the rest obtained from reference TRBV28 and TRBJ2-7, is as follows: DVKVTQSSRYLVKRTGEKVFLECVQDMDHENMFWYRQDPGLGLRLIYFSYDVKMKEKGDIPEGYSVSREKKERFSLILESASTNQTSMYLCASGSQYEQYFGPGTRLTVT.